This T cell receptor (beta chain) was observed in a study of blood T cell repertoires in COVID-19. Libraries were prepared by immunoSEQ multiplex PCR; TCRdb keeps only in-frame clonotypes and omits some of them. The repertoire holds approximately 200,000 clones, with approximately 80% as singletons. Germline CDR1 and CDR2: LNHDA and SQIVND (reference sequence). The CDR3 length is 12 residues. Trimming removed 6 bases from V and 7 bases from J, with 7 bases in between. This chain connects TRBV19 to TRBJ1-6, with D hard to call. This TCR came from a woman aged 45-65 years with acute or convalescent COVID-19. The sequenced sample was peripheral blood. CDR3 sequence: CASSLRNSPLHF. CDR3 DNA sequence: TGTGCCAGTAGCCTACGAAATTCACCCCTCCACTTT.